The sequence of this TCR beta chain was determined in a study of Graves' ophthalmopathy and Graves' hyperthyroidism. Broader study findings: Ophthalmopathy and stable hyperthyroidism were discriminated by a 13-signature model, with over 85% sensitivity and 81.08% specificity.

The sequenced template was RNA, covering the TCR beta CDR3 region. HTBI primers served in a first-round RT-PCR, which a second-round multiplex PCR followed. TCRdb re-called the multiplex PCR reads through MiXCR, storing one row per CDR3 protein. The table includes approximately 500,000 distinct CDR3 sequences, roughly 14% detected once. The V gene's germline CDR1 is MNHEY and CDR2 SMNVEV (reference sequence). CDR3 size: 14 residues. The ends were cut back, 5 bases at V and 7 bases at J, with 12 bases in the middle. To note about this clonotype: Its antigen is as yet unknown.

J is TRBJ1-6 and V is TRBV27; D unclear. The clonotype was recovered from a woman aged 30 to 39 with Graves' ophthalmopathy. The sequencing input was blood. For the CDR3, the DNA is TGTGCCAGCAGTACCCCCTATCCCAATTCACCCCTCCACTTT. Residues: CASSTPYPNSPLHF.